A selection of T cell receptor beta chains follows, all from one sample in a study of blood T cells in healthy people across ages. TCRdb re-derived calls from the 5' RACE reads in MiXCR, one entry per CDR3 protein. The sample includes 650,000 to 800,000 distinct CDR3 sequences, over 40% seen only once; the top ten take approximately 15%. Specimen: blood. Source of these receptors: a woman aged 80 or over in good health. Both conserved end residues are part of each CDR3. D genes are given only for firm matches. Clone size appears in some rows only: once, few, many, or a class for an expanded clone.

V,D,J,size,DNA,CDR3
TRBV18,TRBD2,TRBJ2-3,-,TGTGCCAGCTCACCACGCGTTAGCGGGGAATCAGATACGCAGTATTTT,CASSPRVSGESDTQYF
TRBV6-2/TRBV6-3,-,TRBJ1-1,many,TGTGCCAGCAGAACCTACGCTGAAGCTTTCTTT,CASRTYAEAFF
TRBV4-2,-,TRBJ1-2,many,TGTGCCAGCAGCCAAGAGTTAACTACGGGCTCGGGGGGCTACACCTTC,CASSQELTTGSGGYTF
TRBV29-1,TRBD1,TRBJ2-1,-,TGCAGCGTTGAAGGGGGACAGGGACGTCGCAATGAGCAGTTCTTC,CSVEGGQGRRNEQFF
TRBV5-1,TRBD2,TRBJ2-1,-,TGCGCCAGCAGCGGGGCAACTAGCGGGAAGGACTATGAGCAGTTCTTC,CASSGATSGKDYEQFF
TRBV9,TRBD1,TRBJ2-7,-,TGTGCCAGCAGCGTAGAAGGGACAGGGTCGGATAAGCAGTACTTC,CASSVEGTGSDKQYF
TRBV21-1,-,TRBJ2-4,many,TGTGCCAGCAGCAAAGTGCCAGCGGGGGGGCCCGGTTCGGGCAAAAACATTCAGTACTTC,CASSKVPAGGPGSGKNIQYF
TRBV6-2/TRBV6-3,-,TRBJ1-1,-,TGTGCCAGCAGTTACCTTGGACTCACTAAAGCTTTCTTT,CASSYLGLTKAFF
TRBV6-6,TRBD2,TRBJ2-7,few,TGTGCCAGCCGGGCGGGAGCGTACTCCTACGAGCAGTACTTC,CASRAGAYSYEQYF
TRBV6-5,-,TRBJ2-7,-,TGTGCCAGCAGTTACTCGACCGGTACCCCCTACGAGCAGTACTTC,CASSYSTGTPYEQYF
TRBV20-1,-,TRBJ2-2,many,TGCAGTGCTAGAGGACCCGGGGAGCTGTTTTTT,CSARGPGELFF
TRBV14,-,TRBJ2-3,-,TGTGCCAGCAGCCAAGCCCCTGCCGGGAGCGTCCAATTCACAGATACGCAGTATTTT,CASSQAPAGSVQFTDTQYF
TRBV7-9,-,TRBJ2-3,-,TGTGCCAGCAGCTTACGTTTCCCGAGTTCAAGAGATACGCAGTATTTT,CASSLRFPSSRDTQYF
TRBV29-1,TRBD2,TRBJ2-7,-,TGCAGCGTTGCGGGGGGGAGCTCCTACGAGCAGTACTTC,CSVAGGSSYEQYF
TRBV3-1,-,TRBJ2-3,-,TGTGCCAGCAGCCAAGCCGGGACTAGCACAGATACGCAGTATTTT,CASSQAGTSTDTQYF
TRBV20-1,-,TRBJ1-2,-,TGCAGTGCCCGCCGGGGCCGACTCTATGGCTACACCTTC,CSARRGRLYGYTF
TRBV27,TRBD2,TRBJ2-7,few,TGTGCCAGCAGTATCCTCGGTGCGGGAGATAACGAGCAGTACTTC,CASSILGAGDNEQYF
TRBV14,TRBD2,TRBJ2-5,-,TGTGCCAGCAGCCCTAGGAGCGGGAGGGCACAAGAGACCCAGTACTTC,CASSPRSGRAQETQYF
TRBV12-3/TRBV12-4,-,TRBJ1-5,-,TGTGCCAGCAGCGAACAGGTTGGCAATCAGCCCCAGCATTTT,CASSEQVGNQPQHF
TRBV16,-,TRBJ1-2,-,TGTGCCAGCATCCCTGTTTTGGGGCTTGGCTACACCTTC,CASIPVLGLGYTF
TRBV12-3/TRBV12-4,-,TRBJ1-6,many,TGTGCCAGCAGTTTAGCAAGCTCCTATAATTCACCCCTCCACTTT,CASSLASSYNSPLHF
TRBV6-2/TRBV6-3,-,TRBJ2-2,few,TGTGCCAGCACCAAAACATCGGGGACCGGGGAGCTGTTTTTT,CASTKTSGTGELFF
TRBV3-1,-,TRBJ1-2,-,TGTGCCAGCAGCCAAGTCGGGGGGCCCCATGGCTACACCTTC,CASSQVGGPHGYTF
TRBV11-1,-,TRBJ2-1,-,TGTGCCAGCAGCTTCGATGGGACACGTTACAATGAGCAGTTCTTC,CASSFDGTRYNEQFF
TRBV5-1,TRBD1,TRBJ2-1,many,TGCGCCAGCAGCTTGGCAAGGACAGGGCCTTACAATGAGCAGTTCTTC,CASSLARTGPYNEQFF
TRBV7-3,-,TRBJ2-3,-,TGTGCCGGCAGCTTAAATCGTCCCGGCACAGATACGCAGTATTTT,CAGSLNRPGTDTQYF
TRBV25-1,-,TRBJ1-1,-,TGTGCCAGCAGTGAACCGGGAGAAAGCACTGAAGCTTTCTTT,CASSEPGESTEAFF
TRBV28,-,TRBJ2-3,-,TGTGCCAGCAGTTTATTCCAGGGAAGCACAGATACGCAGTATTTT,CASSLFQGSTDTQYF
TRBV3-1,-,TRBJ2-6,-,TGTGCCAGCAGCCAAGACTACACTGGCTCTGGGGCCAACGTCCTGACTTTC,CASSQDYTGSGANVLTF
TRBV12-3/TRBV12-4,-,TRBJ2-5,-,TGTGCCAGCAGTTTTTCAGTCCGAGGTGGGGAGACCCAGTACTTC,CASSFSVRGGETQYF
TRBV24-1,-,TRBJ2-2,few,TGTGCCACCAGTGACCCCCGCGGAGGCCGGGAGCTGTTTTTT,CATSDPRGGRELFF
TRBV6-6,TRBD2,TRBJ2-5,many,TGTGCCAGCAAAGTTGCGGGAGGGACGGAGACCCAGTACTTC,CASKVAGGTETQYF
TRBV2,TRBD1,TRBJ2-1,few,TGTGCCAGCACTGCTGGGACAGGGGTATCAAGTGAGCAGTTCTTC,CASTAGTGVSSEQFF
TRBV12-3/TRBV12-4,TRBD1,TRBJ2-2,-,TGTGCCAGTAGGGATTACAGGGGTGACACCGGGGAGCTGTTTTTT,CASRDYRGDTGELFF
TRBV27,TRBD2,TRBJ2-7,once,TGTGCCAGCAGTTTGCGGACTAGCGCATCGGGATCTTACGAGCAGTACTTC,CASSLRTSASGSYEQYF
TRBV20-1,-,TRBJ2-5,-,TGCAGTGCTAGCACCGAAGAGACCCAGTACTTC,CSASTEETQYF
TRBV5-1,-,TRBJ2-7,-,TGCGCCAGCAGCACGCAGGGGACGCAGCAGTACTTC,CASSTQGTQQYF
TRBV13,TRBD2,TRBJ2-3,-,TGTGCCAGCAGCCTCTCGACTAGCGGGGGGGGGACCCCTAACACAGATACGCAGTATTTT,CASSLSTSGGGTPNTDTQYF
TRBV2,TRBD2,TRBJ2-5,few,TGTGCCAGCATGAGGCGGACTAGCGGGGGGCAAGAGACCCAGTACTTC,CASMRRTSGGQETQYF
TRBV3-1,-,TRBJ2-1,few,TGTGCCAGCAGCACTCAAACACTAGCCAGAAAGTTCTTC,CASSTQTLARKFF
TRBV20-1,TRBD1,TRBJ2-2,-,TGCAGTGCTCCAACAGGGGCGTGGGGCACCGGGGAGCTGTTTTTT,CSAPTGAWGTGELFF
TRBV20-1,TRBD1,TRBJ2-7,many,TGCAGTGCTAGAGATCTCACCAGGGGGTACGAGCAGTACTTC,CSARDLTRGYEQYF
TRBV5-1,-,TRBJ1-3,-,TGCGCCAGCAGCCTCAGGACGGATCACTCTGGAAACACCATATATTTT,CASSLRTDHSGNTIYF
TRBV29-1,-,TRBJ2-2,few,TGCAGCGTTGAAAGAAACGCGAACACCGGGGAGCTGTTTTTT,CSVERNANTGELFF
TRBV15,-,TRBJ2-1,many,TGTGCCACCAGCAGAGATCTCAGCGGACAGCGCAATGAGCAGTTCTTC,CATSRDLSGQRNEQFF
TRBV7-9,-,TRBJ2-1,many,TGTGCCAGCAGCCACAGTACAAACAGGGAGAGCTCCTACAATGAGCAGTTCTTC,CASSHSTNRESSYNEQFF
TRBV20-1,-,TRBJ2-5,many,TGCAGTGCTAGGGGGGGAGAAGAGACCCAGTACTTC,CSARGGEETQYF
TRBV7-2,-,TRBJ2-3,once,TGTGCCAGCAGCCGCAGGAGGGTTTCCACAGATACGCAGTATTTT,CASSRRRVSTDTQYF
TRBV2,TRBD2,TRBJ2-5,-,TGTGACAGCAATAAGGCGGGAGCGTCTGAAGAGACCCAGTACTTC,CDSNKAGASEETQYF
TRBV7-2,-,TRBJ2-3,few,TGTGCCAGCAGCTTGCGGCCCGGGACCCCCCTAGGAGATACGCAGTATTTT,CASSLRPGTPLGDTQYF
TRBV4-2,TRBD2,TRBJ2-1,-,TGTGCCAGCAGCCGGAAGGTAGCGGGAACGGATGAGCAGTTCTTC,CASSRKVAGTDEQFF
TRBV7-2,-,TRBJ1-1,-,TGTGCCAGCAGTCCTACGACCGGGAGGGAAGCTTTCTTT,CASSPTTGREAFF
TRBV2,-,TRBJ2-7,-,TGTGCCAGCAGTGAAGGGTGGCGCCCCAACGAGCAGTACTTC,CASSEGWRPNEQYF
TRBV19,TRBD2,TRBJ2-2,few,TGTGCCAGTAGACTAGCGGGACCCACCGGGGAGCTGTTTTTT,CASRLAGPTGELFF
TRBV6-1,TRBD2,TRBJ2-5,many,TGTGCCAGCAGTAAAAGGACTAGCGGGAGGGCCAGTCAAGAGACCCAGTACTTC,CASSKRTSGRASQETQYF